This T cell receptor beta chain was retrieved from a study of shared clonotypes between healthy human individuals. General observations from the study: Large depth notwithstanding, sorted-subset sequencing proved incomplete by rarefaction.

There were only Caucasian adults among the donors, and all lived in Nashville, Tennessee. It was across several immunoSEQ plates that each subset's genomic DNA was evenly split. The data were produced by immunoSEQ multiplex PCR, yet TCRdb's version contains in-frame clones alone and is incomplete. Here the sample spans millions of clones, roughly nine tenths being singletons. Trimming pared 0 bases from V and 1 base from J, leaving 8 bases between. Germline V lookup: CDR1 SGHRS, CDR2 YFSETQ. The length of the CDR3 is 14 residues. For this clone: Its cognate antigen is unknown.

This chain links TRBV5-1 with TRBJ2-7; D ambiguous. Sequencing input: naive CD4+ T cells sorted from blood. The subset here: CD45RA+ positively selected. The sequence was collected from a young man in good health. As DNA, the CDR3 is TGCGCCAGCAGCTTGGCCGCCCCATCCTACGAGCAGTACTTC. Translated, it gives CASSLAAPSYEQYF.